The source of this TCR beta chain is a study of shared clonotypes between healthy human individuals (TCRdb year 2020). Describing the broader study: Two women and a few men aged 18 to 49 years were included in the cohort. For each donor, three plates each were used for CD4 naive and CD4 memory, two plates were used for CD8 naive, and one plate was used for CD8 memory. Blood TCR repertoires of a handful of healthy adults were deeply sequenced to estimate repertoire size and the extent of clonotype sharing between individuals. Libraries were prepared and TCR repertoires were sequenced by different laboratories using diverse techniques, in order to increase sequencing depth and limit assay-specific biases. Each donor's leukapheresis produced roughly between roughly 0.85 and 9.5 billion PBMCs.

From the cysteine through the phenylalanine, the CDR3 covers 20 amino acids. Just the 60-base CDR3 DNA is kept, in frame starting at base 1. For CDR1 and CDR2, the germline V gene lists MDHEN and SYDVKM. V loses 3 bases at its end and J loses 0 bases; junction bases beyond the gene matches: 15. CD8 naive samples were obtained by positive selection for CCR7 among CD45RO-negative cells, yielding a CD45RA+CCR7+ population from which TemRA cells were excluded. The donors were healthy, HIV-negative adults with no recently reported acute infections or vaccinations. All donors were Caucasian adults living in Nashville, Tennessee, USA. After blood collection by leukapheresis, PBMCs were isolated using Ficoll-Histopaque density gradient centrifugation and then cryopreserved in the vapor phase of liquid nitrogen. Analytical flow cytometry was used to check the purity and quantity of every magnetically sorted T cell population. Each sorted fraction had its genomic DNA isolated and then quantified by UV absorbance on a Nanodrop 2000c.

This clone was seen just once. Its antigen specificity is not known. Base qualities are not recorded, but no much larger clone differs from it by a single base. TCR CDR3 regions were amplified from genomic DNA by multiplex PCR using the deep immunoSEQ assay. Extracted genomic DNA from each cell subset was spread evenly across all wells of several immunoSEQ 96-well plates, with each plate serving as a replicate. Each replicate PCR for sorted subsets received about 180 ng genomic DNA, equal to 30,000 or so T cell genomes. Purified libraries were measured with a Qubit 3.0 fluorometer, size-checked on a Bioanalyzer 2100, and measured again with the KAPA Library Quantification kit. Each immunoSEQ 96-well plate was sequenced on its own single-read 150-cycle Illumina NextSeq 550 flow cell. Per the authors' processing: The immunoSEQ output contained only junctional sequences without quality scores, so filtering could not match that applied to full-length reads. Sequences were annotated with PyIR, a Python wrapper for IgBLAST v1.9, using IMGT germline references to assign V/J genes and CDR3. Reads with weak V/J assignments (E-value above 1e-6), missing CDR3, stop codons, out-of-frame junctions, or ambiguous translated residues were removed. V3J clonotypes were defined as sequences sharing the same inferred V gene, J gene, and CDR3 amino acid sequence. The percentage overlap between two repertoires was calculated by dividing the number of shared unique clonotypes by the size of the smaller repertoire. RTK rarefaction, the Chao1 estimator, and Recon v2.1 estimates of unobserved clonotypes were used to assess repertoire richness. OLGA was used to compute generation probabilities for all TCRbeta clonotypes that the gDNA method yielded from a few donors. TCRdb took over this immuneACCESS table, retaining in-frame rearrangements with V and J assigned. Such tables are incomplete; in checked studies, under half of the missing clones stem from an unresolved V gene, and the remainder is unexplained. The DNA was the basis for D and trimming; V, J and clone size are from that table. Present in this sample are 600,000 or so clones, about 95% of which were seen just once. The ten top clones hold approximately 0.12% of the sample.

The paper as a whole reports these results and caveats: Even with the large sequencing depth, rarefaction of the sorted-subset datasets indicated that sequencing was incomplete. The genetic and exposure-history diversity represented was limited by the small number of donors. Approximately 5% of naive CD4, 3.5% of naive CD8, 2.3% of memory CD4, and around 0.4% of memory CD8 clonotypes were shared across a handful of donors. Compared with non-shared clonotypes, clonotypes shared by all four sorted-subset donors had higher generation probabilities. Sampling was restricted to blood, and TCR repertoires in tissues likely differ from the TCR repertoires found in blood. Naive subsets generally had larger estimated clonotype richness than memory subsets. Pairwise subsampling indicated that sequencing depth was expected to affect the degree of clonotype sharing among donors.

The sequenced sample consisted of naive CD8+ T cells sorted from blood. This specimen's cell subset or site label, per the study, means: CD45RA+CCR7+. This clonotype was obtained from a woman in her thirties in good health. This chain is built from TRBV28 and TRBJ2-7; TRBD2 aligns with 12 central bases. The nucleotide sequence is TGTGCCAGCAGTTTTAGTATTAGGACTAGCGGGACCGAGCCCTCCTACGAGCAGTACTTC. Protein translation: CASSFSIRTSGTEPSYEQYF. Here the CDR3 is joined to the reference TRBV28 and TRBJ2-7 genes, and the full variable domain is: DVKVTQSSRYLVKRTGEKVFLECVQDMDHENMFWYRQDPGLGLRLIYFSYDVKMKEKGDIPEGYSVSREKKERFSLILESASTNQTSMYLCASSFSIRTSGTEPSYEQYFGPGTRLTVT.